These T cell receptor beta chains were read from a single sample in a study of naive CD8 T cells in extremely preterm neonates. Libraries were prepared by immunoSEQ multiplex PCR; TCRdb keeps only in-frame clonotypes and omits some of them. Of 5,500 to 8,500 clones in the sample, 98% were seen once. Sequencing was done on a sample of naive CD8+ T cells from blood. Every receptor here comes from a human donor in good health. The conserved cysteine and the conserved F or W are not part of the CDR3 here. The order of the fields is V gene, J gene, CDR3 protein.

>TRBV28|TRBJ2-1
ASSSSGGANNEQF
>TRBV7-9|TRBJ2-5
ASSLARDSPETQY
>TRBV15|-
ATSPGLAVYEQY
>TRBV19|TRBJ2-1
ASSSGLANEQF
>TRBV13|TRBJ1-1
ASSTRQDIVNTEAF
>TRBV28|TRBJ1-1
ASSYLTGGNTEAF
>TRBV19|TRBJ1-1
ASSILGGGGTEAF
>TRBV19|TRBJ2-1
ASSPAGGPANEQF
>TRBV9|TRBJ2-5
ASSVSDLAGGPGQETQY
>TRBV5-6|TRBJ1-2
ASSLRRGAANYGYT
>TRBV28|TRBJ1-2
ASSPGTVDYGYT
>TRBV7-9|TRBJ1-2
ASSRGTENYGYT
>TRBV9|TRBJ2-1
ASSRGRPNEQF
>TRBV30|TRBJ2-4
AWLKRGGDPPY